The subject of this entry is one T cell receptor (beta chain). Alongside a J-beta primer mix, a sample-barcoded 5' primer served in a second PCR lasting 7 to 11 cycles. With 12 random nucleotides, a template-switch adaptor tagged each individual cDNA molecule. In TCRdb, the 5' RACE reads were re-called with MiXCR into one record per CDR3 protein. The sample carries some 800,000 distinct CDR3 sequences, roughly 25% recorded once. This specimen comes from a study of blood T cells in healthy people across ages. The CDR3 loop spans 16 amino acids. Germline values: CDR1 LNHNV, CDR2 YYDKDF (reference sequence). V was shortened by 0 bases and J by 0 bases, with 12 bases between the two germline ends. These records were also assigned to another study, of T cells of mothers and their children.

The chain couples TRBV15 to TRBJ2-7; a possible D gene is TRBD1 (6 bases). This sequence was found in a boy aged 5-17 years in good health. The sample taken for sequencing was blood. DNA of the CDR3: TGTGCCACCAGCAGAGATAGGGGGATGATCTCCTACGAGCAGTACTTC. It specifies CATSRDRGMISYEQYF.